This T cell receptor (beta chain) comes out of a study of monozygotic twins with inflammatory bowel disease. It was around 3,500 ng of total RNA that each TCR library used. With the 5' RACE reads reprocessed, TCRdb shows one record per CDR3 protein and no DNA. The table lists about 110,000 distinct CDR3 sequences. CDR3 length: 15 amino acids. Germline V lookup: CDR1 MDHEN, CDR2 SYDVKM. V usage is TRBV28 and J usage is TRBJ2-7; as DNA is missing, the TRBD1 call by TCRdb cannot be tested. This sequence originates from a human donor with ulcerative colitis or Crohn's disease, or a healthy co-twin of an affected twin (not recorded which). Sequenced input: blood. The CDR3 loop is CASSLLRTVSYEQYF.